The entry below gives a single T cell receptor (beta chain) sequence along with its context. The germline CDR1 and CDR2 sequences are SNHLY and FYNNEI. The CDR3 extends over 15 amino acids. V lost 7 bases to trimming and J lost 1 base, with 15 bases between them. These data come from a study of sequential checkpoint blockade in melanoma. Libraries were prepared by immunoSEQ multiplex PCR; TCRdb keeps only in-frame clonotypes and omits some of them. The data show about 14,000 clones, about four fifths seen once. As for treatment: randomized to nivolumab then ipilimumab (arm A) or the reverse (arm B). PBMC sorting kept live CD3+CD8+ cells without CD19 or CD56.

The specimen comprised CD8+ T cells sorted from blood (inferred from file names), sampled from a patient given nivolumab and ipilimumab in sequence. The chain couples TRBV2 to TRBJ2-3, with a weak D call TRBD1 (7 bases). The sequence was obtained from a human donor with melanoma. CDR3 in amino acids: CASISRGVGTDTQYF. The CDR3 nucleotides read TGTGCCAGCATCAGCAGGGGGGTAGGCACAGATACGCAGTATTTT.